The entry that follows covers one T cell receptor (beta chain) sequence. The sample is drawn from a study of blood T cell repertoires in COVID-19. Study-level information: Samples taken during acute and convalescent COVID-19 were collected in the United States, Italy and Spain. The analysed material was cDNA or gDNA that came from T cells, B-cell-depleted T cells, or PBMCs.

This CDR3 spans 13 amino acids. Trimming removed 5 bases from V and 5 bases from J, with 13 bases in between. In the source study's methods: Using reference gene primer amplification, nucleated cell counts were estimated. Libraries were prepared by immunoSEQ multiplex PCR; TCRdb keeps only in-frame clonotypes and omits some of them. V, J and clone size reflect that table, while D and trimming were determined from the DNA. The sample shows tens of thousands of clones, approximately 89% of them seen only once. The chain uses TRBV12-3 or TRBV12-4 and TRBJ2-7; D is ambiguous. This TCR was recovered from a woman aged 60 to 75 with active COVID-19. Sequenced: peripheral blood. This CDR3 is CASSLQVLNEQYF. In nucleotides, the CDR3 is TGTGCCAGCAGTCTTCAGGTCCTCAACGAGCAGTACTTC.